There are a few counts of the clone carrying this TCR beta chain. TCRdb's table, derived via immunoSEQ multiplex PCR, lists solely in-frame clones and lacks some. The sample has about 42,000 clones, approximately 80% seen once. The treatment: preoperative locoregional IRX-2 cytokine immunotherapy. Patients received preoperative, locoregional IRX-2 cytokine immunotherapy in a phase Ib study. This specimen comes from a study of preoperative IRX-2 immunotherapy in early breast cancer. The CDR3 has 19 residues. The germline gives CDR1 SGHNT, CDR2 YENEEA. Germline trimming cut 4 bases from V and 0 bases from J; bases unmatched to any gene: 10.

The chain combines TRBV11-3 with TRBJ2-3; 13 bases are shared with TRBD2. The TCR sequence derives from a human donor with breast cancer. The starting material was tumor tissue, obtained after IRX-2 immunotherapy. The CDR3 protein is CASSSTRTSGGPSTDTQYF. In nucleotides, the CDR3 is TGTGCCAGCAGCTCAACCAGGACTAGCGGGGGACCCAGCACAGATACGCAGTATTTT.